This T cell receptor (beta chain) is from a study of CD8 T cells in ankylosing spondylitis. The CDR3 has 19 amino acids. Unmatched junction bases numbered 13, after V lost 0 bases and J lost 1 base. CDR1 MNHNY and CDR2 SVGAGI come from the germline V gene (reference sequence). In TCRdb, the 5' RACE reads were re-called with MiXCR into one record per CDR3 protein. This sample has over 150,000 distinct CDR3 sequences, with 15% to 20% found just once. This clonotype appeared many times. The chain recombines TRBV6-6 with TRBJ2-3; 7 nucleotides agree with TRBD2. The source is a male donor between 5 and 35 years old with ankylosing spondylitis or in good health (not recorded which). The sequencing sample was made of blood, either unsorted or a sorted T cell fraction (not recorded which). The CDR3 DNA follows: TGTGCCAGCAGTTACTCACCCCTTCAGACTAGCCGCCGCACAGATACGCAGTATTTT. Its translation is CASSYSPLQTSRRTDTQYF.